This T cell receptor beta chain was identified in a study of T-cell reconstitution after alpha-beta-depleted transplantation in children. The V and J ends lost 1 base and 7 bases respectively, with 14 bases between them. Per the germline V gene, CDR1 is SGHVS and CDR2 is FQNEAQ. The CDR3 runs to 15 residues. TCRbeta library preparation incorporated unique molecular identifiers. TCRdb re-analysed the PCR reads in MiXCR, keeping a single row per CDR3 protein. The sample records roughly 300,000 distinct CDR3 sequences, about a tenth being singletons. This clonotype came up many times. J is TRBJ2-1 and V is TRBV7-8; perhaps TRBD1 as D (5 bases). The sequence was collected from a human donor who donated a stem cell graft to a child with acute lymphoblastic leukemia. The material sequenced was PBMCs from the stem cell graft donor, taken from the stem cell graft. CDR3 amino acids: CASSLGGFVMNEQFF. For the CDR3, the DNA is TGTGCCAGCAGCTTAGGGGGCTTTGTGATGAATGAGCAGTTCTTC.